This record looks at one TCR beta chain sequence and its context. This sample is part of a study of T cells after somatic rescue of genetic block. TCRdb's table, derived via immunoSEQ multiplex PCR, lists solely in-frame clones and lacks some. The profile shows about 70,000 clones, under 95% of them singletons. The material sequenced was peripheral blood mononuclear cells (PBMCs). The TCR comes from a man aged 40-49 years.

The CDR3 bases are TGCGCCAGCAGCTTGGCGGCGTTTCCAGATACGCAGTATTTT. It yields the protein CASSLAAFPDTQYF. J is TRBJ2-3 and V is TRBV5-1; D gene ambiguous. The germline gives CDR1 SGHRS, CDR2 YFSETQ. Deletions cut 0 bases from V and 4 bases from J, with 9 bases between. The CDR3 is made up of 14 amino acids.